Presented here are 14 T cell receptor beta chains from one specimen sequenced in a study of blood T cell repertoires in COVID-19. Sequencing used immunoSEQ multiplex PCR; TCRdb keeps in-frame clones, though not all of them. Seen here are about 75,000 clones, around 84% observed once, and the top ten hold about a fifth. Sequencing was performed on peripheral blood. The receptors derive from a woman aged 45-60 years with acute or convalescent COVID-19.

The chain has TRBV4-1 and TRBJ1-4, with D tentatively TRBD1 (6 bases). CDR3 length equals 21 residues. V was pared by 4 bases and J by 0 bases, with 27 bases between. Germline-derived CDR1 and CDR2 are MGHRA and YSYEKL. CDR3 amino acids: CASSPSFVRIGGLATNEKLFF. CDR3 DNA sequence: TGCGCCAGCAGCCCGTCCTTTGTAAGGATTGGGGGCCTTGCAACTAATGAAAAACTGTTTTTT.

CDR3 bases: TGTGCCAGCAGCAAAGTACAGGGGGCGGGAGGCTACACCTTC. It is translated as CASSKVQGAGGYTF. V is TRBV21-1 and J is TRBJ1-2; the D call in the table, TRBD1, was not verified against the DNA. TRBV21-1 is shown as a pseudogene. The CDR3 runs to 14 residues.

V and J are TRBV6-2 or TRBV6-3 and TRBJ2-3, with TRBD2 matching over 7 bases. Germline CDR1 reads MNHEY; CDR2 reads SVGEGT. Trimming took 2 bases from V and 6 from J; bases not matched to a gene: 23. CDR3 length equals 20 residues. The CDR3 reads CASSYPLENGGSPLRDTQYF. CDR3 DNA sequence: TGTGCCAGCAGTTACCCCTTAGAAAACGGGGGGTCCCCCCTCCGGGATACGCAGTATTTT.

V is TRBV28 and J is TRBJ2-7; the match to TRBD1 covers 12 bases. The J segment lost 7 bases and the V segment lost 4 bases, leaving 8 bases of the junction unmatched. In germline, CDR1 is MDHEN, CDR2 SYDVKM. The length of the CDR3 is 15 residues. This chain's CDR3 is CASSSVGQGAGEQYF. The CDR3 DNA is TGTGCCAGCAGTTCCGTGGGACAGGGGGCTGGGGAGCAGTACTTC.

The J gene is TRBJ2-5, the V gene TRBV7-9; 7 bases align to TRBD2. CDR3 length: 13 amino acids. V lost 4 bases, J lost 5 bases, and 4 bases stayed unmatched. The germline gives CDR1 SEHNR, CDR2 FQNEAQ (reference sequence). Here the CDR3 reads CASSSNGRETQYF. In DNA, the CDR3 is TGTGCCAGCAGCTCCAACGGGAGGGAGACCCAGTACTTC.

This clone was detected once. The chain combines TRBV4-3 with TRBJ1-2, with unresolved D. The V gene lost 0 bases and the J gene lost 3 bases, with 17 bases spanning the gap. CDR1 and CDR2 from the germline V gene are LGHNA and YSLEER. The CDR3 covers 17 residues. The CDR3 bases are TGCGCCAGCAGCCAAGATATCCGGGGTAATATGTACTATGGCTACACCTTC. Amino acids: CASSQDIRGNMYYGYTF.

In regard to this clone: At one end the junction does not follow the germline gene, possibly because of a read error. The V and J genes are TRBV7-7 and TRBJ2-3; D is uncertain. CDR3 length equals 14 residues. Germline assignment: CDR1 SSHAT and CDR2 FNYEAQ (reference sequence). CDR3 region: CASSLDTRADTQYF. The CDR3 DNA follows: TGTGCTAGCAGCTTAGATACCCGCGCAGATACGCAGTATTTT.

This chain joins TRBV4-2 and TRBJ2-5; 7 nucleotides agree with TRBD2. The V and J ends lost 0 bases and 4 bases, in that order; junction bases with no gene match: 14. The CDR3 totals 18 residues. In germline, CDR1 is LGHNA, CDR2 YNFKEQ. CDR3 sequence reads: CASSQDGSGNAGRETQYF. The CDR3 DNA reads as TGTGCCAGCAGCCAAGATGGGAGCGGGAACGCCGGCAGAGAGACCCAGTACTTC.

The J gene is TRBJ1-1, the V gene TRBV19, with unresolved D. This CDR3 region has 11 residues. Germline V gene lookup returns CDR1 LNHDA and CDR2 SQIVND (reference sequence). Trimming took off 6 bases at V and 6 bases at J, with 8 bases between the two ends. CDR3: CASRTWAEAFF. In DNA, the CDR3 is TGTGCCAGTAGGACATGGGCTGAAGCTTTCTTT.

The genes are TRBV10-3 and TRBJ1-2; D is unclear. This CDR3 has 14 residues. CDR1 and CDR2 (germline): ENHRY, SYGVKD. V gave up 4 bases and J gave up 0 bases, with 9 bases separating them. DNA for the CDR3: TGTGCCATCAGTGTTCAGGTATCTAACTATGGCTACACCTTC. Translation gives CAISVQVSNYGYTF.

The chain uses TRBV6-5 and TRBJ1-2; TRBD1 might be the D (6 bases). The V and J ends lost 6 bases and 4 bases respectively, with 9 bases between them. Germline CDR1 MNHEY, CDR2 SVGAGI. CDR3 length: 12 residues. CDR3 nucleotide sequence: TGTGCCAGCAGCAGGGGTGTCTATGGCTACACCTTC. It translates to CASSRGVYGYTF.

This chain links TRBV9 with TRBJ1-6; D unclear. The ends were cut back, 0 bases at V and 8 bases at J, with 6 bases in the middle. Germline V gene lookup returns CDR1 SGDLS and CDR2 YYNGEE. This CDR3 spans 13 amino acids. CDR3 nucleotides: TGTGCCAGCAGCGTAGCTACTGATTCACCCCTCCACTTT. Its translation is CASSVATDSPLHF.

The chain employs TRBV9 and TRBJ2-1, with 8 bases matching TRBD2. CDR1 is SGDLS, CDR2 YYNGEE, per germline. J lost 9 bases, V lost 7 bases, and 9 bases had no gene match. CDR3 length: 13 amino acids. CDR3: CASSSGSGGEQFF. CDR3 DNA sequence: TGTGCCAGCTCTAGCGGGTCCGGGGGTGAGCAGTTCTTC.

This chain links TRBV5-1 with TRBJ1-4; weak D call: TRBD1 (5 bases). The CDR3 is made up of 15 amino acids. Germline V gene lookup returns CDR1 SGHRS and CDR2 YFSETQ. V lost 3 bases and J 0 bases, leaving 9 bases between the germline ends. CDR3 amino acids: CASSYRGATNEKLFF. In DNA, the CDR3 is TGCGCCAGCAGCTACCGGGGGGCAACTAATGAAAAACTGTTTTTT.